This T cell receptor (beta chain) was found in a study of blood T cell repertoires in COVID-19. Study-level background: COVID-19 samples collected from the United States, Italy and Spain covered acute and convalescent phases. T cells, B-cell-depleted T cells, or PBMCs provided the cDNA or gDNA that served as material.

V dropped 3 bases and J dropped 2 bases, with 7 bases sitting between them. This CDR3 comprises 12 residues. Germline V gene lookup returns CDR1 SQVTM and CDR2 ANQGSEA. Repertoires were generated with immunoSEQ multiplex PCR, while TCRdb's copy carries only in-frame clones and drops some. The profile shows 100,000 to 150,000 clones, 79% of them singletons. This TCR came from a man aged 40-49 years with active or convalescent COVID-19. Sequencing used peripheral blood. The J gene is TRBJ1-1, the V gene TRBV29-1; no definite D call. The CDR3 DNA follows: TGCAGCGTTGACCGTCCCAACACTGAAGCTTTCTTT. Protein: CSVDRPNTEAFF.